Listed here is a single T cell receptor (beta chain). Clones were read by immunoSEQ multiplex PCR, and TCRdb kept only the in-frame ones, dropping some. Of approximately 70,000 clones in the sample, about 90% are singletons; the top ten hold 4%. The data were taken from a study of control samples from healthy donors and cancer patients. With 1 base clipped from V and 6 bases from J, the junction kept 3 bases outside the gene matches. The CDR3 loop spans 14 amino acids. Per germline, CDR1 SGHTA and CDR2 FQGNSA. The J gene is TRBJ2-7, the V gene TRBV7-2, with 10 bases aligning to TRBD2. The specimen was blood. This TCR came from a woman aged 45-65 years in good health. The CDR3 sequence: CASSLGVAGGEQYF. CDR3 nucleotides: TGTGCCAGCAGCTTAGGAGTAGCGGGAGGCGAGCAGTACTTC.